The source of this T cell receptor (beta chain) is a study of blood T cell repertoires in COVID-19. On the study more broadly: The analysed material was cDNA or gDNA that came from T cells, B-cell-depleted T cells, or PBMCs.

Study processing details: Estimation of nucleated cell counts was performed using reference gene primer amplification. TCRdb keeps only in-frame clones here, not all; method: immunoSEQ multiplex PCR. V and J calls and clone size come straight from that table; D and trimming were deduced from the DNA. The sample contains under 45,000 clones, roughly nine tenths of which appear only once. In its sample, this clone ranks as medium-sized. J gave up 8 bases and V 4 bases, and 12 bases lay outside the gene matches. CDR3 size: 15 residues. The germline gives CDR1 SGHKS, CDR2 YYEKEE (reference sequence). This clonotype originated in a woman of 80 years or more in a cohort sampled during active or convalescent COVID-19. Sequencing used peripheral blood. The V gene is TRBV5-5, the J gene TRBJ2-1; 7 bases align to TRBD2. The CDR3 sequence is CASSPEGGGGDEQFF. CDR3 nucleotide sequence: TGTGCCAGCAGCCCCGAGGGTGGGGGGGGTGATGAGCAGTTCTTC. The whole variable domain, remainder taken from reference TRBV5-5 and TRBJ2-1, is DAGVTQSPTHLIKTRGQQVTLRCSPISGHKSVSWYQQVLGQGPQFIFQYYEKEERGRGNFPDRFSARQFPNYSSELNVNALLLGDSALYLCASSPEGGGGDEQFFGPGTRLTVL.